The 18 T cell receptor beta chains in this list originate from one sample, sequenced in a study of T-cell memory formation after mild COVID-19. TCRdb itself ran the 5' RACE reads through MiXCR, one entry per CDR3 protein. The sample lists just over 350,000 distinct CDR3 sequences, over 13% occurring once. The sample taken for sequencing was PBMCs or a T cell subset sorted from them (not recorded which). All receptors derive from a man aged 18 to 29 who had mild COVID-19 (a few samples of this study predate the infection). Cell type and time point are not known.

This clonotype was seen more than once but under ten times. This chain connects TRBV28 to TRBJ1-4; D unclear. The CDR3 is 14 residues long. Per the germline V gene, CDR1 is MDHEN and CDR2 is SYDVKM. V was clipped by 6 bases and J by 7 bases, with 15 bases between them. The CDR3: CASSILGIREKLFF. CDR3 sequence (DNA): TGTGCCAGCAGCATACTTGGAATTCGTGAAAAACTGTTTTTT.

V is TRBV19 and J is TRBJ1-5, with D possibly being TRBD1 (5 bases). The germline CDR1 and CDR2 sequences are LNHDA and SQIVND (reference sequence). This CDR3 has 16 amino acids. With 4 bases removed from V and 4 bases from J, the gap between germline ends came to 17 bases. Here the CDR3 DNA reads TGTGCCAGTAGTACCCAGTCCCGACAGTTTAATCAGCCCCAGCATTTT. Its translation: CASSTQSRQFNQPQHF.

This clonotype was found a few times. The CDR3 DNA is TGTGCCAGCGGGCAGCGAGGCAATCAGCCCCAGCATTTT. This sequence encodes CASGQRGNQPQHF. The chain is built from TRBV7-2 and TRBJ1-5; D is ambiguous. The V and J ends lost 8 bases and 2 bases respectively, with 10 bases between them. Germline loops: CDR1 SGHTA, CDR2 FQGNSA. This CDR3 is 13 amino acids long.

The chain couples TRBV6-2 or TRBV6-3 to TRBJ2-7, with unresolved D. The CDR3 spans 14 residues. Deletions cut 2 bases from V and 6 bases from J, with 14 bases between. The germline gives CDR1 MNHEY, CDR2 SVGEGT. CDR3 sequence (DNA): TGTGCCAGCAGTTACAATGCTGGGTCTTTCGAGCAGTACTTC. This gives the protein CASSYNAGSFEQYF.

The chain is built from TRBV2 and TRBJ1-5; tentatively, D is TRBD1 (6 bases). Trimming stripped 6 bases from V and 7 bases from J, with 10 bases between. The CDR3 loop spans 12 amino acids. Germline lookup yields CDR1 SNHLY and CDR2 FYNNEI. For the CDR3, the DNA is TGTGCCAGCAGGACAGGCAGGCAGCCCCAGCATTTT. Amino acids: CASRTGRQPQHF. Looking up the rest from reference TRBV2 and TRBJ1-5 gives the full variable domain: EPEVTQTPSHQVTQMGQEVILRCVPISNHLYFYWYRQILGQKVEFLVSFYNNEISEKSEIFDDQFSVERPDGSNFTLKIRSTKLEDSAMYFCASRTGRQPQHFGDGTRLSIL.

In its sample, this clonotype was seen a few times. The gene calls are TRBV5-6 and TRBJ2-7; D could derive from TRBD1 or TRBD2 (5 bases each). This CDR3 comprises 12 residues. Germline loops: CDR1 SGHDT, CDR2 YYEEEE. V lost 0 bases, J lost 5 bases, and 6 bases lay in between. The DNA of the CDR3 is TGTGCCAGCAGCTTGGTGGGACACGAGCAGTACGTC. It encodes CASSLVGHEQYV.

The sample holds many counts of this clonotype. V and J are TRBV10-3 and TRBJ1-5, with D perhaps matching TRBD1 (5 bases). Trimming removed 4 bases from V and 7 bases from J, with 14 bases in between. The CDR3 loop spans 14 amino acids. Per the germline V gene, CDR1 is ENHRY and CDR2 is SYGVKD. CDR3 sequence (DNA): TGTGCCATCAGTGGACTCAGGGCGGGCCAGCCCCAGCATTTT. Translation gives CAISGLRAGQPQHF.

V gene TRBV6-5 combines with J gene TRBJ1-2; D is uncertain. V was pared by 0 bases and J by 6 bases, with 11 bases between. The CDR3 has 14 residues. CDR1 is MNHEY, CDR2 SVGAGI, per germline. The CDR3: CASSYSVAVDGYTF. The CDR3 DNA reads as TGTGCCAGCAGTTACTCGGTCGCAGTAGATGGCTACACCTTC.

This clonotype came up a few times. The gene calls are TRBV20-1 and TRBJ2-3, with TRBD2 matching 12 bases. Germline V gene lookup returns CDR1 DFQATT and CDR2 SNEGSKA (reference sequence). After removal of 1 base from V and 2 bases from J, the junction contained 10 bases not matched to a gene. The CDR3 covers 18 residues. CDR3 residues: CSARGLAGDWSITDTQYF. DNA for the CDR3: TGCAGTGCTAGAGGACTAGCGGGGGACTGGTCCATCACAGATACGCAGTATTTT.

The rearrangement uses TRBV5-1 and TRBJ1-1, with D unresolved. Germline-derived CDR1 and CDR2 are SGHRS and YFSETQ. V was pared by 6 bases and J by 4 bases, with 7 bases between. The CDR3 is 11 amino acids. In nucleotides, the CDR3 is TGCGCCAGCACCCGCGGCACTGAAGCTTTCTTT. Protein product: CASTRGTEAFF.

This sequence joins TRBV4-2 and TRBJ2-1; TRBD2 matches at 7 bases. Trimming removed 0 bases from V and 7 bases from J; junction bases left unmatched: 9. There are 16 residues in the CDR3. Germline V gene lookup returns CDR1 LGHNA and CDR2 YNFKEQ. The CDR3 reads CASSQDRARESNEQFF. The CDR3, as DNA: TGTGCCAGCAGCCAAGATAGAGCGCGGGAGTCGAATGAGCAGTTCTTC.

This clonotype was counted between two and nine times. The chain joins TRBV12-3 or TRBV12-4 to TRBJ2-7; the D is unclear. V lost 3 bases to trimming and J lost 5 bases, with 8 bases between them. The CDR3 totals 12 residues. The CDR3: CASSFAADEQYF. CDR3 DNA sequence: TGTGCCAGCAGTTTTGCGGCGGACGAGCAGTACTTC.

The J gene is TRBJ1-1, the V gene TRBV6-2 or TRBV6-3, with D uncertain. V was clipped by 5 bases and J by 5 bases, with 12 bases between them. This CDR3 has 13 residues. The V gene's germline CDR1 is MNHEY and CDR2 SVGEGT. The CDR3 spells CASSTGRLTEAFF. Written as DNA, the CDR3 is TGTGCCAGCAGTACCGGGCGGTTGACTGAAGCTTTCTTT.

The chain joins TRBV7-6 to TRBJ2-1; 10 bases match TRBD2. After removal of 2 bases from V and 7 bases from J, the junction contained 14 bases not matched to a gene. This CDR3 contains 18 residues. CDR1 is SGHVS and CDR2 is FNYEAQ in the germline V gene. The CDR3 DNA sequence: TGTGCCAGCAGCTTATGGCTAGCGGGGGCCACCGGGGATAATGAGCAGTTCTTC. It encodes CASSLWLAGATGDNEQFF.

This clonotype was counted only a few times. The genes are TRBV7-2 and TRBJ2-7; possible D gene TRBD1, 5 bases. Trimming stripped 5 bases from V and 1 base from J, with 15 bases between. Looked up from germline, CDR1 is SGHTA and CDR2 is FQGNSA. The CDR3 totals 15 residues. The CDR3 reads CASSRQGVASYEQYV. The CDR3, as DNA: TGTGCCAGCAGCCGGCAGGGTGTAGCATCCTACGAGCAGTACGTC.

The V gene is TRBV11-2, the J gene TRBJ2-7; TRBD1 aligns across 10 bases. In germline, CDR1 is SGHAT, CDR2 FQNNGV. The CDR3 is 15 amino acids. CDR3 DNA sequence: TGTGCCAGCAGCCTAGACAGGGGGCGCGGCTACGAGCAGTACGTC. As protein: CASSLDRGRGYEQYV.

This chain links TRBV2 with TRBJ2-3; D perhaps matches TRBD2 (6 bases). Germline V lookup: CDR1 SNHLY, CDR2 FYNNEI. V was shortened by 10 bases and J by 0 bases, with 23 bases between the two germline ends. There are 17 residues in the CDR3. CDR3 sequence (DNA): TGTGCCATCCGGGCTTGGAACGTAGGGACTAGCACAGATACGCAGTATTTT. Translation: CAIRAWNVGTSTDTQYF.

This clonotype was recorded many times. This chain joins TRBV7-2 and TRBJ2-3, with a tentative D call TRBD2 (5 bases). Germline V gene lookup returns CDR1 SGHTA and CDR2 FQGNSA. V was trimmed by 4 bases and J by 1 base, leaving 12 bases between them. The CDR3 length is 15 residues. The CDR3 spells CASSSDYLRTDTQYF. CDR3 nucleotides: TGTGCCAGCAGCTCCGACTACCTACGCACAGATACGCAGTATTTT.